One sample yielded the 23 T cell receptor beta chains listed below, sequenced in a study of cytomegalovirus exposure and HLA in healthy donors. This PCR relied on a set of 60 Vbeta primers and 13 Jbeta primers. Method: immunoSEQ multiplex PCR; TCRdb's copy keeps in-frame clones and lacks some. The sample lists some 180,000 clones, more than 65% occurring once. The sample taken for sequencing was PBMCs. The receptors were gathered from a woman under 40 in good health and CMV-seronegative.

The chain has TRBV5-1 and TRBJ2-5, with D possibly matching TRBD2 (6 bases). Germline V gives CDR1 SGHRS, CDR2 YFSETQ. V lost 7 bases and J lost 4, with 23 bases in between. The CDR3 covers 16 residues. The CDR3 nucleotides read TGCGCCAGCTACCGGGGATTGGGGGGACTCGTAGAGACCCAGTACTTC. It translates to CASYRGLGGLVETQYF.

The chain recombines TRBV4-2 with TRBJ2-5; possible D gene TRBD1, 6 bases. Trimming stripped 0 bases from V and 11 bases from J, with 16 bases between. The CDR3 spans 14 residues. Germline lookup yields CDR1 LGHNA and CDR2 YNFKEQ. CDR3 sequence reads: CASSQDPGEAGQYF. The CDR3 coding sequence is TGTGCCAGCAGCCAAGATCCAGGGGAAGCCGGGCAGTACTTC.

This chain uses TRBV6-4 with TRBJ1-1; TRBD1 agrees at 10 bases. The germline V gene has CDR1 MRHNA and CDR2 SNTAGT. The CDR3 runs 14 residues. The trim removed 3 bases at V and 4 bases at J, leaving 2 bases unmatched. The chain's CDR3 is CASSDGTGATEAFF. The CDR3 DNA is TGTGCCAGCAGTGATGGGACAGGGGCCACTGAAGCTTTCTTT.

This chain links TRBV15 with TRBJ2-7; D perhaps matches TRBD1 (5 bases). Per the germline V gene, CDR1 is LNHNV and CDR2 is YYDKDF (reference sequence). The ends were cut back, 0 bases at V and 6 bases at J, with 12 bases in the middle. The CDR3 has 14 amino acids. The CDR3 here is CATSRDYRQGEQYF. The CDR3 DNA follows: TGTGCCACCAGCAGAGATTACCGGCAGGGCGAGCAGTACTTC.

This clone was observed a handful of times. CDR3 in DNA: TGTGCCAGCAGAGTGACTCAAAGCACAGATACGCAGTATTTT. Translated: CASRVTQSTDTQYF. The chain links TRBV6-6 to TRBJ2-3; the D is unclear. In germline, CDR1 is MNHNY, CDR2 SVGAGI (reference sequence). The V end lost 6 bases, the J end lost 0 bases, and 10 bases lay between the germline ends. The CDR3 has 14 residues.

This clone has more than one count but fewer than ten. The rearrangement uses TRBV13 and TRBJ2-3; D gene uncertain. Germline CDR1 PRHDT, CDR2 FYEKMQ (reference sequence). The CDR3 extends over 13 amino acids. V was trimmed by 6 bases and J by 1 base, leaving 8 bases between them. CDR3 in DNA: TGTGCCAGCAGTCCGGTGCGCACAGATACGCAGTATTTT. It is translated as CASSPVRTDTQYF.

This clone was seen a handful of times. This chain joins TRBV6-5 and TRBJ1-6; tentative D call: TRBD1 (5 bases). Germline-derived CDR1 and CDR2 are MNHEY and SVGAGI. The CDR3 is 14 residues long. V lost 6 bases and J lost 10, with 16 bases in between. CDR3 residues: CASSFYSRESPLHF. The DNA of the CDR3 is TGTGCCAGCAGCTTTTACAGCAGGGAATCACCCCTCCACTTT.

V usage is TRBV18 and J usage is TRBJ2-7; 12 bases fit TRBD2. This CDR3 comprises 13 residues. V shed 5 bases, J shed 6 bases, and the junction held 2 bases outside the gene matches. Germline loops: CDR1 KGHSH, CDR2 LQKENI. CDR3 in amino acids: CASSTGLAGEQYF. Here the CDR3 DNA reads TGTGCCAGCTCAACGGGACTAGCGGGCGAGCAGTACTTC.

The chain couples TRBV14 to TRBJ2-7; TRBD2 is a possible D gene (5 bases). Deletions cut 8 bases from V and 7 bases from J, with 15 bases between. Germline V lookup: CDR1 SGHDN, CDR2 FVKESK. The CDR3 loop spans 12 amino acids. The DNA of the CDR3 is TGTGCCAGCGGAGGAAGGGCTTGGGAGCAGTACTTC. Amino acid sequence: CASGGRAWEQYF. Full variable domain (rest looked up from reference TRBV14 and TRBJ2-7): EAGVTQFPSHSVIEKGQTVTLRCDPISGHDNLYWYRRVMGKEIKFLLHFVKESKQDESGMPNNRFLAERTGGTYSTLKVQPAELEDSGVYFCASGGRAWEQYFGPGTRLTVT.

This rearrangement joins TRBV11-3 to TRBJ2-1, with D possibly matching TRBD2 (6 bases). V was pared by 3 bases and J by 3 bases, with 9 bases between. The CDR3 consists of 14 residues. In germline, CDR1 is SGHNT, CDR2 YENEEA. In DNA form, the CDR3 reads TGTGCCAGCAGCTTGGAGGGCCTCTACAATGAGCAGTTCTTC. This sequence encodes CASSLEGLYNEQFF.

The V call is TRBV5-6, the J call TRBJ1-4; perhaps TRBD1 as D (6 bases). Trimming took 3 bases from V and 8 from J, leaving 14 bases between them. CDR1 SGHDT and CDR2 YYEEEE come from the germline V gene. The CDR3 runs 14 residues. This chain's CDR3 is CASSSRRGEEKLFF. CDR3 nucleotide sequence: TGTGCCAGCAGCTCCCGCAGGGGTGAAGAAAAACTGTTTTTT.

The chain combines TRBV9 with TRBJ2-1; a possible D gene is TRBD2 (5 bases). V lost 0 bases, J lost 6 bases, and 13 bases lay in between. Germline lookup yields CDR1 SGDLS and CDR2 YYNGEE. The CDR3 length is 15 residues. The CDR3 sequence: CASSVGVSVGNEQFF. CDR3 DNA sequence: TGTGCCAGCAGCGTAGGTGTTAGCGTAGGCAATGAGCAGTTCTTC.

The chain couples TRBV18 to TRBJ1-4; D remains ambiguous. CDR1 KGHSH and CDR2 LQKENI come from the germline V gene. The CDR3 spans 16 residues. V was trimmed by 2 bases and J by 4 bases, leaving 14 bases between them. The CDR3 DNA reads as TGTGCCAGCTCACCAGTGCCGGGAACCGTTAATGAAAAACTGTTTTTT. Translating gives CASSPVPGTVNEKLFF. The complete variable domain, with remaining parts taken from reference TRBV18 and TRBJ1-4, reads NAGVMQNPRHLVRRRGQEARLRCSPMKGHSHVYWYRQLPEEGLKFMVYLQKENIIDESGMPKERFSAEFPKEGPSILRIQQVVRGDSAAYFCASSPVPGTVNEKLFFGSGTQLSVL.

J is TRBJ2-2 and V is TRBV7-3, with TRBD1 matching 8 bases. The CDR3 covers 14 residues. From germline, CDR1 is SGHTA and CDR2 FQGTGA. V lost 5 bases and J lost 3; bases outside the gene matches: 2. Here the CDR3 DNA reads TGTGCCAGCAGCCGACAGGGGTACACCGGGGAGCTGTTTTTT. Translated: CASSRQGYTGELFF. Supplemented by reference TRBV7-3 and TRBJ2-2, the full variable domain reads GAGVSQTPSNKVTEKGKYVELRCDPISGHTALYWYRQSLGQGPEFLIYFQGTGAADDSGLPNDRFFAVRPEGSVSTLKIQRTERGDSAVYLCASSRQGYTGELFFGEGSRLTVL.

The V gene is TRBV2, the J gene TRBJ1-5; D might be TRBD1 (6 bases). This CDR3 has 14 residues. V gave up 7 bases and J gave up 3 bases, with 13 bases separating them. CDR1 is SNHLY, CDR2 FYNNEI, per germline. CDR3 protein: CASNWGHDNQPQHF. CDR3 sequence (DNA): TGTGCCAGCAATTGGGGACACGACAATCAGCCCCAGCATTTT.

The genes are TRBV11-3 and TRBJ2-1; TRBD2 matches at 14 bases. The CDR3 extends over 19 amino acids. From germline, CDR1 is SGHNT and CDR2 YENEEA. V shed 5 bases, J shed 0 bases, and the junction held 9 bases outside the gene matches. CDR3 sequence reads: CASSPGLAGVASSYNEQFF. For the CDR3, the DNA is TGTGCCAGCAGCCCGGGACTAGCGGGAGTTGCCAGCTCCTACAATGAGCAGTTCTTC.

This clone was seen only a few times. V gene TRBV7-3 combines with J gene TRBJ2-2, with unresolved D. V was trimmed by 1 base and J by 0 bases, leaving 12 bases between them. CDR1 is SGHTA and CDR2 is FQGTGA in the germline V gene. The CDR3 has 17 amino acids. CDR3 bases: TGTGCCAGCAGCTTAAATGGCTTCAGGACGAACACCGGGGAGCTGTTTTTT. Amino acids: CASSLNGFRTNTGELFF.

This sequence joins TRBV6-1 and TRBJ1-6; the match to TRBD1 covers 7 bases. This CDR3 comprises 15 residues. Trimming cost V 4 bases and J 8 bases; bases outside gene matches: 8. The germline CDR1 and CDR2 sequences are MNHNS and SASEGT. The CDR3: CASSGGQVSDSPLHF. In DNA form, the CDR3 reads TGTGCCAGCAGTGGAGGACAGGTTAGTGATTCACCCCTCCACTTT.

The chain combines TRBV2 with TRBJ2-3; 15 bases match TRBD2. The V and J ends lost 2 bases and 2 bases, in that order; junction bases with no gene match: 20. The CDR3 is 23 amino acids. The germline CDR1 and CDR2 sequences are SNHLY and FYNNEI. The CDR3 reads CASSEPGLAGGPSPDIYTDTQYF. The DNA of the CDR3 is TGTGCCAGCAGTGAACCGGGACTAGCGGGGGGACCCAGCCCTGATATATACACAGATACGCAGTATTTT.

The chain couples TRBV7-8 to TRBJ1-6; D is possibly TRBD1 (6 bases). CDR1 is SGHVS, CDR2 FQNEAQ, per germline. Trimming cost V 2 bases and J 9 bases, with 14 bases left between them. The CDR3 extends over 15 amino acids. The CDR3: CASSLRGRGSSPLHF. The CDR3 bases are TGTGCCAGCAGCTTAAGAGGCAGGGGCAGTTCACCCCTCCACTTT.

The CDR3 nucleotides read TGTGCCAGCAGTTACCCCTGGGGGGGGAACACTGAAGCTTTCTTT. It translates to CASSYPWGGNTEAFF. J is TRBJ1-1 and V is TRBV28, with D tentatively TRBD1 (5 bases). Trimming pared 4 bases from V and 1 base from J, leaving 13 bases between. Germline V gene data show CDR1 as MDHEN and CDR2 as SYDVKM. The CDR3 has 15 amino acids.

The V call is TRBV6-1, the J call TRBJ2-6; possibly TRBD1 for D (5 bases). The CDR3 spans 15 residues. Germline V gene data show CDR1 as MNHNS and CDR2 as SASEGT. Trimming took off 7 bases at V and 0 bases at J, with 10 bases between the two ends. Here the CDR3 reads CASTPDNSGANVLTF. The DNA for the CDR3 is TGTGCCAGCACCCCGGACAACTCTGGGGCCAACGTCCTGACTTTC.

The rearrangement links TRBV28 to TRBJ2-7; D gene uncertain. Germline CDR1 MDHEN, CDR2 SYDVKM. Trimming took 1 base from V and 4 from J, leaving 8 bases between them. This CDR3 spans 13 amino acids. The CDR3 protein is CASSLSSRYEQYF. CDR3 sequence (DNA): TGTGCCAGCAGTTTATCGTCTAGGTACGAGCAGTACTTC.